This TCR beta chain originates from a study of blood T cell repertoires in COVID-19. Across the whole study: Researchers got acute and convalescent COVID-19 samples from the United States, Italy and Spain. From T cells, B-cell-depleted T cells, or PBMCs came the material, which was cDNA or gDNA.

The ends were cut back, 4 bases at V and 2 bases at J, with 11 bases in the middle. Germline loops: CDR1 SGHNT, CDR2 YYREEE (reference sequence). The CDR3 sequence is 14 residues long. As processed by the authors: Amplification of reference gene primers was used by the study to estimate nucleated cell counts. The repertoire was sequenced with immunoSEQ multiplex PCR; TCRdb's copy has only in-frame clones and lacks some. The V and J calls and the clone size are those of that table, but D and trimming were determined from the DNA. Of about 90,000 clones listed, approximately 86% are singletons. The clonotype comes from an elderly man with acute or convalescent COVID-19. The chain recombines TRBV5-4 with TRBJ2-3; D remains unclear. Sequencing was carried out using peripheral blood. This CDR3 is CASSPTVDTDTQYF. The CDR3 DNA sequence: TGTGCCAGCAGCCCAACCGTAGACACAGATACGCAGTATTTT. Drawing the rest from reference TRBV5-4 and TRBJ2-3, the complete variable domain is ETGVTQSPTHLIKTRGQQVTLRCSSQSGHNTVSWYQQALGQGPQFIFQYYREEENGRGNFPPRFSGLQFPNYSSELNVNALELDDSALYLCASSPTVDTDTQYFGPGTRLTVL.